Presented here are 3 T cell receptor beta chains from one specimen sequenced in a study of OX40 agonist ivuxolimab in advanced cancers. Sequencing used immunoSEQ multiplex PCR; TCRdb keeps in-frame clones, though not all of them. Counted here are under 100,000 clones, roughly 80% occurring once; the ten biggest clones make up around 4.2%. The input for sequencing was CD4+ or CD8+ T cells sorted from blood, taken in a trial of the OX40 agonist ivuxolimab. The receptor source for this set is an adult with an advanced solid tumor such as melanoma, head and neck, liver or kidney cancer.

As for this clone: The junction does not match germline at one end; this may be a read error. J is TRBJ2-3 and V is TRBV7-8; 12 nucleotides line up with TRBD1. The CDR3 length is 17 residues. Germline values: CDR1 SGHVS, CDR2 FQNEAQ. CDR3 coding DNA: TGTGCCAGCAGCTTAGCGGCCGGGACAGGGGGCACCGATACGCAGTATTTT. Translating gives CASSLAAGTGGTDTQYF.

This clone is a singleton in its sample. The chain uses TRBV5-4 and TRBJ1-2, with D tentatively TRBD1 (6 bases). The CDR3 length is 13 residues. Looked up from germline, CDR1 is SGHNT and CDR2 is YYREEE (reference sequence). Trimming took 5 bases from V and 7 from J, leaving 15 bases between them. CDR3 sequence reads: CASRKGQGGGYTF. The CDR3 DNA is TGTGCCAGCAGGAAGGGACAAGGAGGTGGCTACACCTTC.

The rearrangement joins TRBV7-7 to TRBJ2-5; 8 bases are a match to TRBD2. Germline V gene data show CDR1 as SSHAT and CDR2 as FNYEAQ (reference sequence). The CDR3 length is 15 residues. The V gene end was trimmed by 2 bases and the J gene end by 4 bases; junction bases not matched to a gene: 6. The CDR3 region is CASSLHAGRGETQYF. The CDR3 DNA sequence: TGTGCCAGCAGCTTACATGCCGGGAGGGGAGAGACCCAGTACTTC.